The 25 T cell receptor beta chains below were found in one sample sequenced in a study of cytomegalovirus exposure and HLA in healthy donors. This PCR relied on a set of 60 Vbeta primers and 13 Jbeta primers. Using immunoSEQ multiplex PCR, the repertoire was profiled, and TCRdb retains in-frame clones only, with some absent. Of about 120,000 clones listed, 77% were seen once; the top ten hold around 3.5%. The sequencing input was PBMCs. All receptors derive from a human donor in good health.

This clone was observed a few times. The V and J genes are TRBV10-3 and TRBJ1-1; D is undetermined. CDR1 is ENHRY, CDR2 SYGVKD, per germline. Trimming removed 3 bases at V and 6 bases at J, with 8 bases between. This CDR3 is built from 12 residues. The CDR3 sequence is CAISDPPSEAFF. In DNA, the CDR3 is TGTGCCATCAGTGACCCTCCGTCTGAAGCTTTCTTT.

CDR3 DNA: TGTGCCAGCAGCTTGGGTGCGCCTCCGGATGAGCAGTTCTTC. Its protein is CASSLGAPPDEQFF. The chain couples TRBV5-6 to TRBJ2-1, with D hard to call. Germline lookup yields CDR1 SGHDT and CDR2 YYEEEE. The length of the CDR3 is 14 residues. V was cut by 0 bases and J by 8 bases, with 12 bases left in between.

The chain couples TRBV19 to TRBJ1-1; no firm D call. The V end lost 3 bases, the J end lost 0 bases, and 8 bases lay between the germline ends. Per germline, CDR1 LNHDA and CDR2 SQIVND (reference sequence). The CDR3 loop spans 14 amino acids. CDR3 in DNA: TGTGCCAGTAGTATTTCTCCGGTGAACACTGAAGCTTTCTTT. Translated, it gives CASSISPVNTEAFF.

The CDR3 coding sequence is TGTGCCAGCAGCTTGGGGGCTGGGCTGTTTTTT. Its protein is CASSLGAGLFF. This chain connects TRBV5-8 to TRBJ2-2; D gene unclear. The CDR3 length is 11 residues. Germline CDR1 reads SGHTS; CDR2 reads YDEGEE. V shed 0 bases and J shed 13 bases, with 7 bases lying between them.

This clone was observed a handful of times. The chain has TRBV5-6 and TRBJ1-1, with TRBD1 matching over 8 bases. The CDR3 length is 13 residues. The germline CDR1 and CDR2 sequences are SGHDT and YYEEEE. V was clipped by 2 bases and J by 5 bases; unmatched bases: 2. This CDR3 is CASSLTGGTEAFF. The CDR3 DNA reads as TGTGCCAGCAGCTTAACAGGGGGAACTGAAGCTTTCTTT. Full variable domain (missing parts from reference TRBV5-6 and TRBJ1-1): DAGVTQSPTHLIKTRGQQVTLRCSPKSGHDTVSWYQQALGQGPQFIFQYYEEEERQRGNFPDRFSGHQFPNYSSELNVNALLLGDSALYLCASSLTGGTEAFFGQGTRLTVV.

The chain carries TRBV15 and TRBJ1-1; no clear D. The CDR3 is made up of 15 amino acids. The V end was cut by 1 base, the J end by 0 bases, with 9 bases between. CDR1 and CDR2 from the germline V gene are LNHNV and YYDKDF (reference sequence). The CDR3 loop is CATSRGRSLNTEAFF. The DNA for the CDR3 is TGTGCCACCAGCAGAGGCAGATCTTTGAACACTGAAGCTTTCTTT.

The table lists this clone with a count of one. The chain's CDR3 is CASSLVRGNYGYTF. CDR3 bases: TGTGCCAGCAGCTTGGTCCGGGGGAACTATGGCTACACCTTC. The V call is TRBV5-6, the J call TRBJ1-2; D may be TRBD1 (5 bases). V dropped 0 bases and J dropped 2 bases, with 8 bases sitting between them. This CDR3 has 14 amino acids. The germline CDR1 and CDR2 sequences are SGHDT and YYEEEE.

In DNA, the CDR3 is TGTGCCAGCAGAGGGACTAGGGACGAGCAGTACTTC. Translated: CASRGTRDEQYF. V is TRBV6-5 and J is TRBJ2-7, with 8 bases aligning to TRBD2. The CDR3 totals 12 residues. With V trimmed by 6 bases and J by 5 bases, 3 bases remained unmatched. Germline assignment: CDR1 MNHEY and CDR2 SVGAGI.

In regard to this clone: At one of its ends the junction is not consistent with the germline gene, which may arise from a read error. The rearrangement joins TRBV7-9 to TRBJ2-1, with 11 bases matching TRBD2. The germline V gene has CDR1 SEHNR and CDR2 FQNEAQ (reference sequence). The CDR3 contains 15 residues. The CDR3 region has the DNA TGTTCCAGCAGCTTAGAACTAGCGGGAGTGAATGAGCAGTTCTTC. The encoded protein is CSSSLELAGVNEQFF.

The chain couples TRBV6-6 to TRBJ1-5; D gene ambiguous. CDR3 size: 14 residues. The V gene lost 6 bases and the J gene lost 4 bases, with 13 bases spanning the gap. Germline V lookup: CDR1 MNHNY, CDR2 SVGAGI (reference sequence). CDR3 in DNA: TGTGCCAGCAGCGGACGGGAGTATAATCAGCCCCAGCATTTT. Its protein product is CASSGREYNQPQHF.

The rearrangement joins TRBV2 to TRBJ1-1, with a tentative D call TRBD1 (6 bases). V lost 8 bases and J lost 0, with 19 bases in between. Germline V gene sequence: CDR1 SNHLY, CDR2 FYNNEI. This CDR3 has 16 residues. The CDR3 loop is CASGGGQRDVNTEAFF. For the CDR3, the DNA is TGTGCCAGCGGAGGGGGGCAGCGGGACGTGAACACTGAAGCTTTCTTT.

The CDR3, as DNA: TGTGCCAGCAGTGAAATCCGGGACAGGAATGGCTACACCTTC. Translated: CASSEIRDRNGYTF. V is TRBV2 and J is TRBJ1-2, with 8 nucleotides matching TRBD1. CDR3 length equals 14 residues. Germline V gives CDR1 SNHLY, CDR2 FYNNEI. V gave up 2 bases and J gave up 6 bases; unmatched junction bases: 5.

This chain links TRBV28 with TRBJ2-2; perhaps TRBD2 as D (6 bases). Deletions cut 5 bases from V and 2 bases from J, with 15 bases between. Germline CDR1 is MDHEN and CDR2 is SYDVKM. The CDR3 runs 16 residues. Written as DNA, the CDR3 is TGTGCCAGCAGTCTTACTAGCCACTCAAACACCGGGGAGCTGTTTTTT. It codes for CASSLTSHSNTGELFF.

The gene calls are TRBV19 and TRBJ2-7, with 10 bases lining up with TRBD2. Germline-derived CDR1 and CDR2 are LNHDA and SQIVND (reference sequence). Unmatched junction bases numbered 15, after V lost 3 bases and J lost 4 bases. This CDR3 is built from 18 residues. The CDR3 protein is CASSIVAGGYDLGYEQYF. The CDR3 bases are TGTGCCAGTAGTATTGTAGCGGGAGGATACGACCTCGGATACGAGCAGTACTTC.

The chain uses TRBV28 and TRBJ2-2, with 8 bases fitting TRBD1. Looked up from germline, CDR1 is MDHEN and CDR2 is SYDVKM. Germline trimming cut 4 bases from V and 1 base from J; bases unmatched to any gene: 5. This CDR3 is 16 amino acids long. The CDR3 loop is CASSSTGTGNTGELFF. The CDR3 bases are TGTGCCAGCAGTTCGACCGGGACAGGGAACACCGGGGAGCTGTTTTTT.

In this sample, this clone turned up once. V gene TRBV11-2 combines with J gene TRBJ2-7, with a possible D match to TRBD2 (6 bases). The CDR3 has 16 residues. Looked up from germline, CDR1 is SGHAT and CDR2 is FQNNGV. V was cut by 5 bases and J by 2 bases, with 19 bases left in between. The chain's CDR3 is CASSPIRREVTYEQYF. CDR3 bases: TGTGCCAGCAGCCCCATTAGGAGGGAGGTAACCTACGAGCAGTACTTC.

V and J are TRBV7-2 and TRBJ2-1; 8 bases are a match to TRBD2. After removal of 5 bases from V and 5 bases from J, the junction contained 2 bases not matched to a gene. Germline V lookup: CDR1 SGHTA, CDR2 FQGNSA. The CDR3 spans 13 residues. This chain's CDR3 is CASSRTSHNEQFF. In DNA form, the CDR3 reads TGTGCCAGCAGCCGGACTAGCCACAATGAGCAGTTCTTC.

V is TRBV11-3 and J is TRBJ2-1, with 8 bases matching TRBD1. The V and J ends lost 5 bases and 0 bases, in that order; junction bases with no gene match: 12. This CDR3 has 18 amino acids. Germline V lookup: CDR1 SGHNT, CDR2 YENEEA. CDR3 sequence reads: CASSDDRGRVGSYNEQFF. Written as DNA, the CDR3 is TGTGCCAGCAGCGACGACAGGGGACGTGTCGGCTCCTACAATGAGCAGTTCTTC. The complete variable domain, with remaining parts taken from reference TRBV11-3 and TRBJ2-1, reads EAGVVQSPRYKIIEKKQPVAFWCNPISGHNTLYWYLQNLGQGPELLIRYENEEAVDDSQLPKDRFSAERLKGVDSTLKIQPAELGDSAVYLCASSDDRGRVGSYNEQFFGPGTRLTVL.

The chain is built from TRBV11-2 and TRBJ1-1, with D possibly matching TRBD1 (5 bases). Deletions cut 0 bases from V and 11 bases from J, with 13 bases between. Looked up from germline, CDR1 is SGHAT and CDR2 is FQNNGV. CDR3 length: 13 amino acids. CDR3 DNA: TGTGCCAGCAGCTTAGAGGCTCTCGGGGGGGCTTTCTTT. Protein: CASSLEALGGAFF.

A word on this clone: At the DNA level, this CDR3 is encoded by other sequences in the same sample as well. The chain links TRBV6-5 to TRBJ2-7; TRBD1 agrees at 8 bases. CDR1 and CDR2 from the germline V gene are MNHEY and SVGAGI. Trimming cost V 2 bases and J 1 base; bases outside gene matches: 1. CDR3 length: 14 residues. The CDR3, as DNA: TGTGCCAGCAGTTACGGACAGGGATCCTACGAGCAGTACTTC. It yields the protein CASSYGQGSYEQYF.

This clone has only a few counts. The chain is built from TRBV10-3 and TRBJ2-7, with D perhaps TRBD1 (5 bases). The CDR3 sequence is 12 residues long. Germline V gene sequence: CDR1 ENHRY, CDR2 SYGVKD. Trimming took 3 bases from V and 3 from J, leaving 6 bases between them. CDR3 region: CAISEDSYEQYF. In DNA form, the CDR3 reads TGTGCCATCAGTGAAGACAGCTACGAGCAGTACTTC.

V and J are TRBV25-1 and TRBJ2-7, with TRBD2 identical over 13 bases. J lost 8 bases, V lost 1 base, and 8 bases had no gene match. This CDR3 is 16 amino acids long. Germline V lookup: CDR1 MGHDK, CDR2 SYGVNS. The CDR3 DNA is TGTGCCAGCAGTGAATCCGGCGGACTAGCGGGAGTTAAGCAGTACTTC. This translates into CASSESGGLAGVKQYF.

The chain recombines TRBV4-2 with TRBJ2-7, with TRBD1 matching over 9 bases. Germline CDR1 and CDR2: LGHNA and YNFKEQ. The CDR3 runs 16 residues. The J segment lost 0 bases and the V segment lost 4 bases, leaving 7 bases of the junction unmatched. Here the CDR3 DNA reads TGTGCCAGCAGCCGCATCCTGGGACAGGGCTCCTACGAGCAGTACTTC. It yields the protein CASSRILGQGSYEQYF.

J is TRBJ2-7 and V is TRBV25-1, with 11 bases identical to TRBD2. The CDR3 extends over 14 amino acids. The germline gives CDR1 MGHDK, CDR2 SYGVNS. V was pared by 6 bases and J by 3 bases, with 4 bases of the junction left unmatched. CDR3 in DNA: TGTGCCAGCAGAGGACTAGCGGGTAGCTACGAGCAGTACTTC. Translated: CASRGLAGSYEQYF.

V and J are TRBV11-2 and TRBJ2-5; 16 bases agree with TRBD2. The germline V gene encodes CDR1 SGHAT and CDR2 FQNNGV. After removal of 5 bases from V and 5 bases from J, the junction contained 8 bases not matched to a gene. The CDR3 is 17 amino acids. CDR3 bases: TGTGCCAGCAGCCCGGGACTAGCGGGAGGGCCAGGGGAGACCCAGTACTTC. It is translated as CASSPGLAGGPGETQYF.